This T cell receptor beta chain stems from a study of memory CD4+ T cells and cytomegalovirus serostatus (dated by TCRdb to about 2019). In terms of the full investigation: The roughly 35 healthy Belgian adults in the cohort included 9 who were CMV seropositive and 24 who were CMV seronegative. To replicate a published TCR-based CMV serostatus classifier, the study sequenced CD4+ memory TCRbeta repertoires from a Belgian cohort whose cytomegalovirus serostatus was known. Study-wide findings and limitations: Only CD4+CD45RO+ memory cells were sequenced, unlike the original study, which covered naive and memory CD4+ and CD8+ populations. The original-framework classifier achieved a median bootstrapped AUC of almost 0.97 with a 95% CI of 0.76-1.00 on the Belgian cohort. The results were interpreted as suggesting that the CMV-associated TCR signature is largely present in the CD4+ memory repertoire. Of around 160 previously reported CMV-associated TCRbeta sequences, over 65 appeared in the CD4+ memory repertoires, each in one to five individuals. For predicting CMV serostatus, the median bootstrapped AUC was approximately 0.95 using the original framework and 0.91 using a US-trained random forest.

Single viable CD3+CD4+CD8-CD45RO+ cells were sorted as memory CD4+ T cells on a FACSAria II. To determine CMV serostatus, a Roche Elecsys assay was used that detects serum IgG against CMV pp150, pp28, p38 and p52. After thawing, total CD4+ T cells were enriched by positive selection with CD4 magnetic microbeads. Samples originated from another study that specifically interrogated the CD4+ T cell memory repertoire. Peripheral blood mononuclear cells were isolated and cryopreserved according to standard operating procedures, and serum was kept at -80 degrees C. CD3-PerCP (BW264/56), CD4-APC (RPA-T4), CD45RO-PE (UCHT1) and CD8-Pacific Orange (3B5) antibodies were used for staining, and non-viable cells were excluded with Sytox blue. As regards this clone: The clone's antigen remains unknown. At one of its ends the junction is not consistent with the germline gene, which may arise from a read error.

The Quick-DNA Microprep Kit was used to extract genomic DNA from the sorted cells. Amplification of TCRbeta DNA was done with the immunoSEQ hsTCRbeta kit, following the protocol from the manufacturer. TCRbeta libraries were sequenced on an Illumina MiSeq instrument. In the source study's methods: Once out-of-frame sequences had been removed, approximately 2,000,000 distinct TCRbeta sequences were left, which works out to an average of roughly 64,000 per individual. Two values were used to score each individual: the count of 150 to 200 previously reported CMV-associated TCRbeta sequences and the total count of productive distinct TCRbeta sequences. A beta-binomial model was reimplemented in Python, and scikit-learn random forests with default parameters were trained on US cohort data. Classifier performance on the Belgian cohort was summarized as median AUC with percentile confidence intervals over 10,000 bootstrap iterations. What TCRdb holds here is the immuneACCESS table cut down to in-frame rearrangements. Part of the clones is not present; checked against another copy, under half of the missing clones reflect an unresolved V gene, and the others are unexplained. That table is the source of V, J and clone size, and D and trimming were worked out from the DNA. This sample is represented by 85,000 to 100,000 clones; roughly 80% of them were singletons. The ten largest clones take up around 3.6% of the sample.

Counted from cysteine to phenylalanine, this CDR3 has 16 amino acids. Only the CDR3 DNA stays, 48 bases, in frame from base 1. The germline V gene (reference sequence) gives CDR1 as MNHEY and CDR2 as SMNVEV. The chain employs TRBV27 and TRBJ2-1; TRBD1 fits 11 bases in the junction. The sequencing sample was made of memory CD4+ T cells from blood. This clonotype was obtained from an adult in good health and CMV-seropositive. The base sequence is TGTGCCGGCAGTTTTTGGACAGGGGGCGCGGTGAATGAGCAGTTCTTC. Its protein product is CAGSFWTGGAVNEQFF.